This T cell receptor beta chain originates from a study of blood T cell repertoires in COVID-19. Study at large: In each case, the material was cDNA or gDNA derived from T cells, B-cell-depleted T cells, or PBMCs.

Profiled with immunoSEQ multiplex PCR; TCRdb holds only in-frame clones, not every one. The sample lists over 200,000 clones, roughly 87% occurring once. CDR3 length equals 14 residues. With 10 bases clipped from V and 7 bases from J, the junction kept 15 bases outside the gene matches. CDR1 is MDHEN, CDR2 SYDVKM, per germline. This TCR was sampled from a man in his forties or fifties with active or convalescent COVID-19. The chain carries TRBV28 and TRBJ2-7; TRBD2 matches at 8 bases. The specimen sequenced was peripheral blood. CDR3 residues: CATLPGGGAGEQYF. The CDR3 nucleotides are TGTGCCACGCTCCCGGGGGGGGGCGCGGGGGAGCAGTACTTC.